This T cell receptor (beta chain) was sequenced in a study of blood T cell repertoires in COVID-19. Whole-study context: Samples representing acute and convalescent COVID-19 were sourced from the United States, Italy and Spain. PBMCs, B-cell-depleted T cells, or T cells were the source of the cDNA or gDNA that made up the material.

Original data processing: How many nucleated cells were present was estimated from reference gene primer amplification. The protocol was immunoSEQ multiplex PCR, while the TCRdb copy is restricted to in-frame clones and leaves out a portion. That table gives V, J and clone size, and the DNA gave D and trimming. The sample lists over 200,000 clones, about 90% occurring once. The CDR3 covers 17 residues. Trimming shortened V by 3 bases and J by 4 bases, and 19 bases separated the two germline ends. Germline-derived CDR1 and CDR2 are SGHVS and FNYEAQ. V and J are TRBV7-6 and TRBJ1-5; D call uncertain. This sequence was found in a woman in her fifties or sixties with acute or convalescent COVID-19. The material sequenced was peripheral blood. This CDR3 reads CASSLNPRGGGNQPQHF. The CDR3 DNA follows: TGTGCCAGCAGCTTGAACCCCCGCGGTGGTGGTAATCAGCCCCAGCATTTT.